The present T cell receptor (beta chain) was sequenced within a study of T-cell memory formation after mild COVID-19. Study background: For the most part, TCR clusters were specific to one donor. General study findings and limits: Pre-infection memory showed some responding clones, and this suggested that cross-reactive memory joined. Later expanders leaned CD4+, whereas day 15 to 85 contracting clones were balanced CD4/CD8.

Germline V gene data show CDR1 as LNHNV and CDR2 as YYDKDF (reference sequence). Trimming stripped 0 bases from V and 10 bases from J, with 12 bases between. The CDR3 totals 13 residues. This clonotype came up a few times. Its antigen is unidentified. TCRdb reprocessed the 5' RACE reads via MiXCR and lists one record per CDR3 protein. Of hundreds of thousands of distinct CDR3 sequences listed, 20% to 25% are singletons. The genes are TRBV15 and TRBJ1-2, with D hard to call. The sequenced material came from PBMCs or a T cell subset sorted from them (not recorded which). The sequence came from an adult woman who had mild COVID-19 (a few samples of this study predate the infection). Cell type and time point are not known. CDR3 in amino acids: CATSRDQAPPYTF. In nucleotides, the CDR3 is TGTGCCACCAGCAGAGATCAGGCACCACCCTACACCTTC.